This passage covers 20 T cell receptor beta chains from one sample sequenced in a study of tumor-infiltrating lymphocytes in primary liver carcinoma. Total RNA amounting to roughly 450 ng was the source from which TCR beta cDNA was made with a constant-region primer. The TCR beta library was amplified through three nested multiplex PCR rounds in a modified ARM-PCR procedure. For roughly 10 cycles apiece, the opening two PCR rounds ran with TRBV1-TRBV30 forward primers and a C-beta reverse primer. TCRdb reprocessed the multiplex PCR reads via MiXCR and lists one record per CDR3 protein. The sample lists 120,000 or so distinct CDR3 sequences, 50% to 70% occurring once. Co-extraction of both nucleic acids (RNA and DNA) used about 19-33 mg of unsorted bulk tissue. The sequenced sample consisted of liver tumor tissue from sampling region 1. Subset specified: tumor region T1, superior pole. Every receptor here comes from a woman aged 60-75 years with primary liver carcinoma and hepatitis B virus infection.

Many counts were recorded for this clonotype. CDR3 nucleotides: TGCAGCGTCCGTGACAGGGGGTGGGCCGGGGAGCTGTTTTTT. The encoded protein is CSVRDRGWAGELFF. The J gene is TRBJ2-2, the V gene TRBV29-1; TRBD1 agrees at 9 bases. The germline gives CDR1 SQVTM, CDR2 ANQGSEA. The V and J ends lost 6 bases and 6 bases, in that order; junction bases with no gene match: 8. The CDR3 consists of 14 residues.

The J gene is TRBJ2-1, the V gene TRBV12-3 or TRBV12-4; 10 positions agree with TRBD2. The CDR3 is 16 amino acids. Losses at the gene ends were 5 bases for V and 5 bases for J; bases not matched to a gene: 9. In DNA, the CDR3 is TGTGCCAGCAGTCAATTCGGGACTAGCGATAACAATGAGCAGTTCTTC. This translates into CASSQFGTSDNNEQFF.

In regard to this clonotype: A much larger clone sits a single nucleotide away, making a read error possible. The CDR3 DNA sequence: TGTGCCAGCAGTTTAGGTGAGCTCTCCTACGAGCAGTACTTC. It encodes CASSLGELSYEQYF. This rearrangement joins TRBV28 to TRBJ2-7; no firm D call. The germline CDR1 and CDR2 sequences are MDHEN and SYDVKM. V was shortened by 2 bases and J by 0 bases, with 8 bases between the two germline ends. The CDR3 loop spans 14 amino acids.

The sample holds a few counts of this clonotype. This rearrangement joins TRBV28 to TRBJ2-1, with D perhaps matching TRBD1 (5 bases). V was clipped by 4 bases and J by 0 bases, with 10 bases between them. The CDR3 contains 15 residues. Germline assignment: CDR1 MDHEN and CDR2 SYDVKM. The CDR3 sequence is CASSYPGLSYNEQFF. In DNA, the CDR3 is TGTGCCAGCAGTTACCCAGGGCTCTCCTACAATGAGCAGTTCTTC. Complete variable domain (other parts from reference TRBV28 and TRBJ2-1): DVKVTQSSRYLVKRTGEKVFLECVQDMDHENMFWYRQDPGLGLRLIYFSYDVKMKEKGDIPEGYSVSREKKERFSLILESASTNQTSMYLCASSYPGLSYNEQFFGPGTRLTVL.

This clonotype is medium-sized (0.01 to 0.1%) by share. The gene calls are TRBV11-2 and TRBJ2-7; either TRBD1 or TRBD2 may fit D (5 bases each). V shed 4 bases and J shed 7 bases, with 14 bases lying between them. This CDR3 comprises 13 residues. Germline V CDR1 and CDR2: SGHAT, FQNNGV. The CDR3 here is CASSSRGDREQYF. CDR3 nucleotide sequence: TGTGCCAGCAGCTCGAGGGGTGACCGGGAGCAGTACTTC.

This rearrangement joins TRBV5-6 to TRBJ2-1; possibly TRBD2 for D (7 bases). This CDR3 is built from 18 residues. Germline-derived CDR1 and CDR2 are SGHDT and YYEEEE. Trimming took 6 bases from V and 5 from J, leaving 27 bases between them. The CDR3 coding sequence is TGTGCCAGCAACTTTCGGGTAGGGGGACTAATCGCCAACAATGAGCAGTTCTTC. Protein sequence: CASNFRVGGLIANNEQFF.

This clonotype appeared once. A much larger clone differs by one base, so this may be a read error. CDR3: CASGYGQGGGYTF. CDR3 DNA sequence: TGTGCCAGCGGTTACGGACAGGGAGGAGGCTACACCTTC. V gene TRBV12-3 or TRBV12-4 combines with J gene TRBJ1-2, with 8 bases fitting TRBD1. The CDR3 has 13 amino acids. J lost 8 bases, V lost 8 bases, and 10 bases had no gene match.

This clonotype was recorded a few times. A much larger clone is a single base away; this may be a read error. This rearrangement joins TRBV12-3 or TRBV12-4 to TRBJ1-2; D gene uncertain. The germline V and J ends were trimmed by 7 bases and 8 bases, with 14 bases remaining between them. CDR3 length: 12 amino acids. The CDR3 protein is CASTRREEGYTF. DNA for the CDR3: TGTGCCAGCACCCGGCGGGAGGAAGGCTACACCTTC.

A remark on this clonotype: Given a much more abundant clone one base away, this may be a read error. The V call is TRBV7-9, the J call TRBJ2-1; 11 bases align to TRBD2. V trimming: 1 base; J trimming: 8 bases; junction bases outside the gene matches: 13. The CDR3 spans 18 residues. The germline V gene encodes CDR1 SEHNR and CDR2 FQNEAQ (reference sequence). The CDR3 region has the DNA TGTGCCAGCAGCTTAGTTCTCGGGCTAGCGGGAGGTTACGATGAGCAGTTCTTC. Its translation is CASSLVLGLAGGYDEQFF.

This clonotype came up a few times. This may arise from a read error, as a much more abundant clone is one base away. V and J are TRBV29-1 and TRBJ1-4; D perhaps matches TRBD1 (5 bases). The CDR3 has 13 amino acids. From germline, CDR1 is SQVTM and CDR2 ANQGSEA. Trimming pared 7 bases from V and 7 bases from J, leaving 16 bases between. CDR3 sequence reads: CSAWSGSGEKLFF. CDR3 coding DNA: TGCAGCGCTTGGTCAGGGTCTGGTGAAAAACTGTTTTTT.

The chain couples TRBV30 to TRBJ2-5; tentatively, D is TRBD1 (5 bases). CDR1 is GTSNPN and CDR2 is SVGIG in the germline V gene (reference sequence). This CDR3 contains 13 residues. The ends were cut back, 0 bases at V and 7 bases at J, with 12 bases in the middle. The CDR3 sequence: CAWSVQQEGTQYF. CDR3 bases: TGTGCCTGGAGTGTACAACAGGAAGGGACCCAGTACTTC.

This clonotype came up many times. The chain combines TRBV7-8 with TRBJ2-7; D is possibly TRBD2 (6 bases). Germline lookup yields CDR1 SGHVS and CDR2 FQNEAQ. The CDR3 covers 15 residues. Between the trimmed V and J ends, which lost 10 bases and 0 bases, there was a span of 19 bases. The CDR3 sequence: CATTLLGGPSYEQYF. For the CDR3, the DNA is TGTGCCACCACCCTTCTGGGAGGTCCCTCCTACGAGCAGTACTTC.

In regard to this clonotype: With a much larger clone just one base away, this may be a read error. The rearrangement links TRBV5-6 to TRBJ1-2; TRBD1 matches 8 bases. The CDR3 length is 16 residues. V shed 5 bases, J shed 0 bases, and the junction held 9 bases outside the gene matches. Germline CDR1 and CDR2: SGHDT and YYEEEE. The CDR3, as DNA: TGTGCCAGCAGGGAGGACAGGGAGAGATCTAACTATGGCTACACCTTC. Translating gives CASREDRERSNYGYTF.

V is TRBV30 and J is TRBJ1-5; possible D gene TRBD1, 6 bases. Trimming removed 0 bases at V and 3 bases at J, with 9 bases between. In germline, CDR1 is GTSNPN, CDR2 SVGIG (reference sequence). CDR3 length equals 14 residues. The CDR3 reads CAWSVGQPNQPQHF. In nucleotides, the CDR3 is TGTGCCTGGAGTGTAGGACAGCCCAATCAGCCCCAGCATTTT.

Remarks on this clonotype: A read error is likely, as this CDR3 ends without the conserved phenylalanine or tryptophan. The rearrangement joins TRBV6-2 or TRBV6-3 to TRBJ2-7; unclear D gene. Germline lookup yields CDR1 MNHEY and CDR2 SVGEGT. This CDR3 has 14 amino acids. Trimming stripped 2 bases from V and 3 bases from J, with 11 bases between. The CDR3 DNA reads as TGTGCCAGCAGTTACGGTACGGGCCTCTACGAGCAGTACTTA. Translating it yields CASSYGTGLYEQYL.

This chain connects TRBV29-1 to TRBJ2-3, with a tentative D call TRBD2 (6 bases). CDR3 length equals 12 residues. Germline values: CDR1 SQVTM, CDR2 ANQGSEA. The CDR3 sequence: CCANGSSDTQYF. DNA for the CDR3: TGCTGCGCAAACGGGAGCTCAGATACGCAGTATTTT.

Points on this clonotype: The CDR3 does not end in the conserved phenylalanine or tryptophan, so this is likely a read error. This chain connects TRBV11-2 to TRBJ2-3; D possibly corresponds to TRBD1 (5 bases). The CDR3 covers 14 residues. Germline V gene data show CDR1 as SGHAT and CDR2 as FQNNGV. The CDR3 bases are TGTGCCAGCAGCTTAGACAGGGAAGCAGATATGCAGTATTAT. The encoded protein is CASSLDREADMQYY.

Concerning this clonotype itself: This sequence may be a read error, since a much larger clone differs from it by one base. This sequence joins TRBV12-3 or TRBV12-4 and TRBJ2-2; no reliable D call. The CDR3 loop spans 15 amino acids. In nucleotides, the CDR3 is TGTGCCAGCTGTTTGGGTCAGAGGTACACCGGGGAGCTGTTTTTT. Translation: CASCLGQRYTGELFF.

As regards this clonotype: A much larger clone is a single base away; this may be a read error. The gene calls are TRBV6-5 and TRBJ1-1; 8 nucleotides align to TRBD1. CDR1 MNHEY and CDR2 SVGAGI come from the germline V gene. V lost 7 bases, J lost 3 bases, and 10 bases stayed unmatched. The CDR3 is 15 amino acids. DNA of the CDR3: TGTGCCAGCATTCGTTCCGGGACAGGAGACACTGAAGCTTTCTTT. Translating it yields CASIRSGTGDTEAFF.

Regarding this clonotype: This may arise from a read error, as a much more abundant clone is one base away. Without the conserved terminal phenylalanine or tryptophan, this CDR3 likely stems from a read error. This chain joins TRBV29-1 and TRBJ2-7, with 7 bases identical to TRBD1. The J segment lost 6 bases and the V segment lost 5 bases, leaving 7 bases of the junction unmatched. Germline assignment: CDR1 SQVTM and CDR2 ANQGSEA. This CDR3 spans 12 amino acids. CDR3 DNA sequence: TGCAGCGTTTCCGGGACAGTGGCCGAGCAGTACTCC. Its translation is CSVSGTVAEQYS.